One and the same sample provided the 9 T cell receptor beta chains below, sequenced in a study of control samples from healthy donors and cancer patients. Here immunoSEQ multiplex PCR was the method, and the copy in TCRdb shows in-frame clones only, minus some. The sample yields approximately 100,000 clones, 88% seen once. Input material: blood. The receptors were gathered from a man under 40 in good health.

The V call is TRBV4-2, the J call TRBJ2-1; 10 bases align to TRBD2. The V gene's germline CDR1 is LGHNA and CDR2 YNFKEQ. The CDR3 covers 15 residues. Germline trimming cut 4 bases from V and 5 bases from J; bases unmatched to any gene: 5. Written as DNA, the CDR3 is TGTGCCAGCAGCCCCCAGCGGGAGGGCCACAATGAGCAGTTCTTC. Its translation is CASSPQREGHNEQFF.

The chain is built from TRBV6-5 and TRBJ1-4, with D uncertain. The V and J ends lost 7 bases and 4 bases respectively, with 16 bases between them. Germline V CDR1 and CDR2: MNHEY, SVGAGI. The CDR3 totals 15 residues. CDR3 bases: TGTGCCAGCACCGTATCGGGCGGACGTAATGAAAAACTGTTTTTT. Protein product: CASTVSGGRNEKLFF.

The table lists this clone with a count of one. The genes are TRBV7-2 and TRBJ1-6; D gene unclear. Germline V CDR1 and CDR2: SGHTA, FQGNSA. Trimming cost V 3 bases and J 0 bases, with 9 bases left between them. There are 16 residues in the CDR3. CDR3 amino acids: CASSFQSFSYNSPLHF. The CDR3 nucleotides read TGTGCCAGCAGCTTTCAGTCGTTCTCCTATAATTCACCCCTCCACTTT.

The chain recombines TRBV12-3 or TRBV12-4 with TRBJ2-5; the D is unclear. V dropped 3 bases and J dropped 5 bases, with 7 bases sitting between them. This CDR3 has 12 amino acids. CDR3 protein: CASSFSRETQYF. The CDR3 nucleotides are TGTGCCAGCAGTTTCTCGCGGGAGACCCAGTACTTC.

This clone was counted a single time. The genes are TRBV13 and TRBJ2-5, with D hard to call. V dropped 5 bases and J dropped 0 bases, with 13 bases sitting between them. CDR1 and CDR2 (germline): PRHDT, FYEKMQ (reference sequence). The CDR3 has 15 amino acids. CDR3 nucleotide sequence: TGTGCCAGCAGCCCAATCCTGCACAACCAAGAGACCCAGTACTTC. Translating it yields CASSPILHNQETQYF.

This chain joins TRBV4-2 and TRBJ1-1; D may be TRBD1 (5 bases). This CDR3 has 15 residues. V lost 1 base to trimming and J lost 5 bases, with 14 bases between them. Germline CDR1 LGHNA, CDR2 YNFKEQ. CDR3 DNA: TGTGCCAGCAGCCAAGGTGGGGCGGGTGGAACTGAAGCTTTCTTT. This encodes CASSQGGAGGTEAFF.

The CDR3 sequence is CASSYSKGTQYF. As DNA, the CDR3 is TGTGCCAGCAGTTACTCGAAGGGGACCCAGTACTTC. The chain recombines TRBV6-6 with TRBJ2-5; D not certain. Trimming pared 0 bases from V and 7 bases from J, leaving 6 bases between. The CDR3 is 12 residues long. CDR1 is MNHNY and CDR2 is SVGAGI in the germline V gene (reference sequence).

The rearrangement joins TRBV5-1 to TRBJ1-1; tentative D call: TRBD1 (5 bases). V lost 1 base, J lost 6 bases, and 19 bases lay in between. The germline CDR1 and CDR2 sequences are SGHRS and YFSETQ. The length of the CDR3 is 16 residues. The CDR3 DNA follows: TGCGCCAGCAGCTTGCGGGGGGAGAGAGCAAACGCTGAAGCTTTCTTT. Its protein product is CASSLRGERANAEAFF.

The chain is built from TRBV7-2 and TRBJ2-1; D tentatively fits TRBD1 or TRBD2 (6 bases each). CDR1 is SGHTA, CDR2 FQGNSA, per germline. CDR3 length equals 16 residues. Trimming removed 0 bases at V and 7 bases at J, with 16 bases between. CDR3 bases: TGTGCCAGCAGCTTAGCTGTGACTAGGGGGAAAAATGAGCAGTTCTTC. Its translation is CASSLAVTRGKNEQFF.